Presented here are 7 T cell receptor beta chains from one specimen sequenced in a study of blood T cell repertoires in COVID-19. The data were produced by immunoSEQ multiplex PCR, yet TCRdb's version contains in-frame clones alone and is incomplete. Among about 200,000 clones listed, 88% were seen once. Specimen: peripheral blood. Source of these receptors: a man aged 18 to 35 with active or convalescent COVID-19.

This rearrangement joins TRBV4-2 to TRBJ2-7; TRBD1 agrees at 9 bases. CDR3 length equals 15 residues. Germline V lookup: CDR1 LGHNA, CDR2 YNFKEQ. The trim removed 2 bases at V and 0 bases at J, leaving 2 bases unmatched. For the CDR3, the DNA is TGTGCCAGCAGCCAAACAGGGGGCAGCTCCTACGAGCAGTACTTC. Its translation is CASSQTGGSSYEQYF.

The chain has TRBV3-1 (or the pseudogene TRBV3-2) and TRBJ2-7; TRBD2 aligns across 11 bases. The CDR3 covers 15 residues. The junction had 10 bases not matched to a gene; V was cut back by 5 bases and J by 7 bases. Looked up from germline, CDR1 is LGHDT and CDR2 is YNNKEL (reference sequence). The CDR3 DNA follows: TGTGCCAGCAGCGCCATAGCGGGAGGGCCGGGGGAGCAGTACTTC. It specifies CASSAIAGGPGEQYF.

CDR3 sequence: CASRAGGNSNQPQHF. The CDR3 region has the DNA TGTGCCAGTAGGGCAGGGGGCAATAGCAATCAGCCCCAGCATTTT. The V gene is TRBV19, the J gene TRBJ1-5; TRBD1 matches 8 bases. The CDR3 covers 15 residues. CDR1 LNHDA and CDR2 SQIVND come from the germline V gene (reference sequence). V was pared by 6 bases and J by 0 bases, with 4 bases of the junction left unmatched.

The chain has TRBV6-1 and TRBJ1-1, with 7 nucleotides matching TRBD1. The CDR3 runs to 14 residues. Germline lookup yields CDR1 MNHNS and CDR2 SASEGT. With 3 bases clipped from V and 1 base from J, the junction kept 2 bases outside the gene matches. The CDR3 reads CASSDGTANTEAFF. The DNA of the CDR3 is TGTGCCAGCAGTGATGGGACAGCGAACACTGAAGCTTTCTTT.

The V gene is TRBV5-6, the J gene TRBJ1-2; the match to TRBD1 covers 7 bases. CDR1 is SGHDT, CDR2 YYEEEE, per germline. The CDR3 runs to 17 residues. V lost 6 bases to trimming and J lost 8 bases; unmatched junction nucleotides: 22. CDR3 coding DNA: TGTGCCAGCACTGTGGGACAGCGGAGCAGTTTTTCGATCGGCTACACCTTC. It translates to CASTVGQRSSFSIGYTF.

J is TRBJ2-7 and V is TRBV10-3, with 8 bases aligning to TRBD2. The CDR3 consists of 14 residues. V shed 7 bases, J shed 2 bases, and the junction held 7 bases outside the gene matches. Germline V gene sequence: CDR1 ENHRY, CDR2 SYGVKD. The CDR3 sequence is CAITSPGGTYEQYF. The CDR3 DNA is TGTGCCATCACAAGTCCGGGGGGGACCTACGAGCAGTACTTC.

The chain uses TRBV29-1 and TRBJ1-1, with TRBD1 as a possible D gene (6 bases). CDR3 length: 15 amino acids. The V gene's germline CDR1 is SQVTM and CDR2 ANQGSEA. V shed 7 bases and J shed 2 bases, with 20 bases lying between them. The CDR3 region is CSATLGGGGNTEAFF. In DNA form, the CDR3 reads TGCAGCGCCACCTTGGGGGGAGGGGGTAACACTGAAGCTTTCTTT.